These 22 T cell receptor beta chains were all obtained from the same sample, sequenced in a study of cytomegalovirus exposure and HLA in healthy donors. Method: immunoSEQ multiplex PCR; TCRdb's copy keeps in-frame clones and lacks some. The sample records approximately 210,000 clones, about 91% being singletons. Sequenced material: PBMCs. These receptors came from a woman under 30 in good health and CMV-seronegative.

This chain joins TRBV27 and TRBJ2-3; 7 bases map to TRBD2. The CDR3 covers 16 residues. Germline-derived CDR1 and CDR2 are MNHEY and SMNVEV (reference sequence). Losses at the gene ends were 3 bases for V and 2 bases for J; bases not matched to a gene: 8. The CDR3 DNA reads TGTGCCAGCAGTTTGGGGTCTAGCGGAGCCACAGATACGCAGTATTTT. This encodes CASSLGSSGATDTQYF.

V is TRBV11-2 and J is TRBJ2-7, with a tentative D call TRBD2 (5 bases). The V gene lost 2 bases and the J gene lost 4 bases, with 15 bases spanning the gap. The CDR3 loop spans 15 amino acids. The germline gives CDR1 SGHAT, CDR2 FQNNGV. The CDR3: CASSLYAGGGYEQYF. CDR3 DNA sequence: TGTGCCAGCAGCTTATATGCCGGTGGCGGGTACGAGCAGTACTTC.

V is TRBV30 and J is TRBJ2-3, with TRBD1 as a possible D gene (5 bases). Trimming stripped 5 bases from V and 1 base from J, with 13 bases between. The length of the CDR3 is 14 residues. Germline CDR1 and CDR2: GTSNPN and SVGIG (reference sequence). The DNA of the CDR3 is TGTGCCTGGGGCTATAAGACAGGCACAGATACGCAGTATTTT. Protein product: CAWGYKTGTDTQYF.

The V gene is TRBV4-1, the J gene TRBJ2-1; TRBD1 agrees at 7 bases. The V gene end was trimmed by 3 bases and the J gene end by 8 bases; junction bases not matched to a gene: 7. Looked up from germline, CDR1 is MGHRA and CDR2 is YSYEKL. This CDR3 region has 14 residues. CDR3 bases: TGCGCCAGCAGCCACGGCGACAGGGCAGATGAGCAGTTCTTC. It translates to CASSHGDRADEQFF.

The rearrangement joins TRBV5-1 to TRBJ1-2; D might be TRBD1 (6 bases). Trimming took off 4 bases at V and 8 bases at J, with 15 bases between the two ends. The CDR3 is 13 residues long. The germline gives CDR1 SGHRS, CDR2 YFSETQ. For the CDR3, the DNA is TGCGCCAGCAGCGCGACAGGTTTCAAGGGCTACACCTTC. It yields the protein CASSATGFKGYTF.

In its sample, this clone was seen once. The sample contains more than one DNA sequence encoding this CDR3. The chain has TRBV6-5 and TRBJ2-7; D unclear. Trimming stripped 2 bases from V and 3 bases from J, with 8 bases between. Looked up from germline, CDR1 is MNHEY and CDR2 is SVGAGI. This CDR3 spans 13 amino acids. In nucleotides, the CDR3 is TGTGCCAGCAGTTACCGGTCCGGCTACGAGCAGTACTTC. Its protein product is CASSYRSGYEQYF.

This clone is a singleton in its sample. V usage is TRBV6-5 and J usage is TRBJ1-2, with 7 bases aligning to TRBD1. V was pared by 0 bases and J by 4 bases, with 8 bases of the junction left unmatched. CDR3 size: 16 residues. The V gene's germline CDR1 is MNHEY and CDR2 SVGAGI. In DNA form, the CDR3 reads TGTGCCAGCAGTTACTCCCGGACAGGACTTCCCTATGGCTACACCTTC. It is translated as CASSYSRTGLPYGYTF.

In nucleotides, the CDR3 is TGCGCCAGCAGCAAAACAGGGGCGGTTGGGAACACTGAAGCTTTCTTT. Its protein is CASSKTGAVGNTEAFF. The J gene is TRBJ1-1, the V gene TRBV4-1; 7 nucleotides line up with TRBD1. CDR1 and CDR2 (germline): MGHRA, YSYEKL. The CDR3 has 16 residues. J was trimmed by 1 base and V by 5 bases; bases with no gene match: 10.

The chain recombines TRBV4-1 with TRBJ2-1; D not certain. The CDR3 extends over 15 amino acids. V was clipped by 4 bases and J by 0 bases, with 10 bases between them. The germline V gene has CDR1 MGHRA and CDR2 YSYEKL. The CDR3, as DNA: TGCGCCAGCAGCCGTCCGGTTAGCTCCTACAATGAGCAGTTCTTC. Its protein is CASSRPVSSYNEQFF.

The J gene is TRBJ2-7, the V gene TRBV28, with 7 nucleotides matching TRBD1. There are 19 residues in the CDR3. CDR1 and CDR2 (germline): MDHEN, SYDVKM. V was clipped by 3 bases and J by 2 bases; unmatched bases: 19. The CDR3 here is CASSFVVAWTGATTYEQYF. The CDR3 DNA reads TGTGCCAGCAGTTTCGTTGTGGCCTGGACAGGAGCGACAACCTACGAGCAGTACTTC.

V gene TRBV11-2 combines with J gene TRBJ1-2; D unresolved. The length of the CDR3 is 17 residues. The germline CDR1 and CDR2 sequences are SGHAT and FQNNGV. V shed 3 bases and J shed 4 bases, with 21 bases lying between them. CDR3 residues: CASSLMLGGREGYGYTF. DNA of the CDR3: TGTGCCAGCAGCTTGATGTTGGGCGGGAGAGAGGGCTATGGCTACACCTTC.

The gene calls are TRBV29-1 and TRBJ2-3; 7 positions match TRBD2. The germline V gene has CDR1 SQVTM and CDR2 ANQGSEA. Unmatched junction bases numbered 1, after V lost 7 bases and J lost 0 bases. The CDR3 extends over 12 amino acids. The CDR3 loop is CSASGSTDTQYF. The CDR3 nucleotides read TGCAGCGCTAGCGGTAGCACAGATACGCAGTATTTT.

The chain carries TRBV25-1 and TRBJ1-2, with 12 bases identical to TRBD1. Germline values: CDR1 MGHDK, CDR2 SYGVNS. The CDR3 is 13 residues long. J lost 8 bases, V lost 6 bases, and 4 bases had no gene match. CDR3 amino acids: CASRRDRGHGYTF. CDR3 nucleotide sequence: TGTGCCAGCAGACGGGACAGGGGGCACGGCTACACCTTC.

The chain couples TRBV27 to TRBJ2-3; 7 nucleotides align to TRBD1. Looked up from germline, CDR1 is MNHEY and CDR2 is SMNVEV (reference sequence). There are 15 residues in the CDR3. J gave up 0 bases and V 6 bases, and 6 bases lay outside the gene matches. Here the CDR3 DNA reads TGTGCCAGCAGCCGTCGGGACAGTAGCACAGATACGCAGTATTTT. This codes for CASSRRDSSTDTQYF.

This sequence joins TRBV27 and TRBJ2-2; D unclear. V dropped 4 bases and J dropped 1 base, with 13 bases sitting between them. Germline V lookup: CDR1 MNHEY, CDR2 SMNVEV (reference sequence). CDR3 size: 16 residues. CDR3 DNA sequence: TGTGCCAGCAGTTCAAGCCTCGAGCGGAACACCGGGGAGCTGTTTTTT. Amino acids: CASSSSLERNTGELFF.

This sequence joins TRBV27 and TRBJ2-7; no reliable D call. Germline CDR1 is MNHEY and CDR2 is SMNVEV (reference sequence). V dropped 6 bases and J dropped 1 base, with 19 bases sitting between them. This CDR3 has 16 amino acids. CDR3 coding DNA: TGTGCCAGCAGAGCCATTAGTGCAGCTAGTTCCTACGAGCAGTACTTC. Encoded protein: CASRAISAASSYEQYF.

The chain joins TRBV4-1 to TRBJ2-1, with D maybe TRBD2 (5 bases). CDR3 length: 14 residues. V was trimmed by 4 bases and J by 4 bases, leaving 11 bases between them. Germline V CDR1 and CDR2: MGHRA, YSYEKL. The CDR3 region is CASSRTSEYNEQFF. CDR3 nucleotide sequence: TGCGCCAGCAGCCGAACTAGTGAGTACAATGAGCAGTTCTTC.

The chain employs TRBV28 and TRBJ2-7; tentatively, D is TRBD1 (6 bases). The CDR3 has 14 residues. V lost 4 bases to trimming and J lost 0 bases, with 10 bases between them. The germline gives CDR1 MDHEN, CDR2 SYDVKM. Here the CDR3 DNA reads TGTGCCAGCAGTTCAGACAGGAGCTCCTACGAGCAGTACTTC. As protein: CASSSDRSSYEQYF.

The chain employs TRBV5-1 and TRBJ2-7, with TRBD1 identical over 8 bases. Trimming at V came to 0 bases and at J to 6 bases, leaving 5 bases not matched to a gene. This CDR3 comprises 14 residues. CDR1 is SGHRS, CDR2 YFSETQ, per germline. This CDR3 reads CASSLGTGGGEQYF. The CDR3 DNA follows: TGCGCCAGCAGCTTGGGAACAGGGGGTGGCGAGCAGTACTTC.

The chain uses TRBV2 and TRBJ1-5, with D perhaps TRBD1 (6 bases). This CDR3 is built from 13 residues. With 8 bases removed from V and 2 bases from J, the gap between germline ends came to 10 bases. CDR1 and CDR2 from the germline V gene are SNHLY and FYNNEI. CDR3 sequence: CASGDTRNQPQHF. The CDR3 DNA is TGTGCCAGCGGGGACACCCGCAATCAGCCCCAGCATTTT.

The chain is built from TRBV6-1 and TRBJ2-7, with TRBD2 as a possible D gene (5 bases). CDR1 is MNHNS, CDR2 SASEGT, per germline. This CDR3 is 13 amino acids long. Trimming stripped 4 bases from V and 6 bases from J, with 13 bases between. CDR3 loop: CASSVYPEAEQYF. The CDR3 nucleotides are TGTGCCAGCAGTGTTTACCCGGAGGCCGAGCAGTACTTC.

The J gene is TRBJ2-7, the V gene TRBV7-2; D gene unclear. From germline, CDR1 is SGHTA and CDR2 FQGNSA. This CDR3 spans 13 amino acids. V lost 4 bases to trimming and J lost 4 bases, with 11 bases between them. This chain's CDR3 is CASSSAASYEQYF. As DNA, the CDR3 is TGTGCCAGCAGCTCCGCGGCTAGTTACGAGCAGTACTTC. Filled out from reference TRBV7-2 and TRBJ2-7, the complete variable domain reads GAGVSQSPSNKVTEKGKDVELRCDPISGHTALYWYRQSLGQGLEFLIYFQGNSAPDKSGLPSDRFSAERTGGSVSTLTIQRTQQEDSAVYLCASSSAASYEQYFGPGTRLTVT.